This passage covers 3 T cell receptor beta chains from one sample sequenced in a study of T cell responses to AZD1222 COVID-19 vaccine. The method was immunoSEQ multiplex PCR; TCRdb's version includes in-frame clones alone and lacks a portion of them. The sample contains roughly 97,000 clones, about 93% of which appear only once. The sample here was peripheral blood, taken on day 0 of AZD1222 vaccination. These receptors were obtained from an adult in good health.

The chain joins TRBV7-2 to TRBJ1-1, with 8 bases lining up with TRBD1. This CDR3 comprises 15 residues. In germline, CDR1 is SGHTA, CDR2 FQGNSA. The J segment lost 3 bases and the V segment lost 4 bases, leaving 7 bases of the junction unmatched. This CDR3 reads CASSSSQGVDTEAFF. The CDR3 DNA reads TGTGCCAGCAGCTCCTCACAGGGGGTGGACACTGAAGCTTTCTTT.

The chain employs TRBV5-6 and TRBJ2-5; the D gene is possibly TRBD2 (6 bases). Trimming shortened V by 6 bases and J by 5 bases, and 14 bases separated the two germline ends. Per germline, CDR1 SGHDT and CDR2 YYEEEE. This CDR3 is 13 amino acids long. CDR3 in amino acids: CASILGGIETQYF. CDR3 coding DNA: TGTGCCAGCATCCTGGGCGGGATCGAGACCCAGTACTTC.

CDR3 DNA: TGTGCCAGCAGCTTAGAAGGGGGACTAGCGGGATCCCAAGATACGCAGTATTTT. Protein: CASSLEGGLAGSQDTQYF. The V and J genes are TRBV7-8 and TRBJ2-3; 13 positions match TRBD2. Trimming cost V 1 base and J 5 bases; bases outside gene matches: 9. Germline CDR1 reads SGHVS; CDR2 reads FQNEAQ. CDR3 size: 18 residues. The full variable domain, in which reference TRBV7-8 and TRBJ2-3 provide the parts outside the CDR3, is GAGVSQSPRYKVAKRGQDVALRCDPISGHVSLFWYQQALGQGPEFLTYFQNEAQLDKSGLPSDRFFAERPEGSVSTLKIQRTQQEDSAVYLCASSLEGGLAGSQDTQYFGPGTRLTVL.